Each of the 20 T cell receptor beta chains below was sequenced from the same sample in a study of vaccination and CD4 T cells after COVID-19. Their cognate antigens are unknown. Treatment specified: approximately 10-day PBMC culture with coronavirus spike peptide pools or control peptides (ViraFEST assay). Before the COVID-19 pandemic (2011-2018), CD4+ T cells were obtained from the unexposed donor. Cultured CD4+ T-cell DNA underwent Oncomine TCR Beta short-read sequencing. TCRdb reprocessed the PCR reads with MiXCR, giving one entry per CDR3 protein. Of approximately 8,500 distinct CDR3 sequences in the sample, 50% to 65% were seen once. The sequenced sample consisted of CD4+ T cells from blood, cultured in vitro. These receptor sequences come from a human donor in good health.

This clonotype was seen more than once but under ten times. This rearrangement joins TRBV2 to TRBJ1-2; D not resolved. There are 14 residues in the CDR3. Trimming took 2 bases from V and 4 from J, leaving 11 bases between them. From germline, CDR1 is SNHLY and CDR2 FYNNEI. CDR3: CASSEQAAFYGYTF. CDR3 DNA: TGTGCCAGCAGTGAACAGGCGGCATTCTATGGCTACACCTTC.

The rearrangement joins TRBV20-1 to TRBJ2-7; a possible D gene is TRBD2 (5 bases). The germline CDR1 and CDR2 sequences are DFQATT and SNEGSKA (reference sequence). Trimming stripped 1 base from V and 5 bases from J, with 15 bases between. CDR3 length: 14 amino acids. DNA of the CDR3: TGCAGTGCTAGAGCCTCGGAGGCTCAGGACGAGCAGTACTTC. The encoded protein is CSARASEAQDEQYF.

The chain has TRBV15 and TRBJ1-1, with no clear D. Trimming stripped 0 bases from V and 0 bases from J, with 5 bases between. CDR1 and CDR2 (germline): LNHNV, YYDKDF (reference sequence). The CDR3 consists of 14 residues. The CDR3 DNA reads as TGTGCCACCAGCAGAGATACGGTGAACACTGAAGCTTTCTTT. Encoded protein: CATSRDTVNTEAFF.

The V call is TRBV27, the J call TRBJ2-3; D may match TRBD1 or TRBD2 (5 bases each). The CDR3 sequence is 15 residues long. The V end lost 5 bases, the J end lost 2 bases, and 14 bases lay between the germline ends. Germline V gene lookup returns CDR1 MNHEY and CDR2 SMNVEV (reference sequence). CDR3 protein: CASSPRDATTDTQYF. DNA of the CDR3: TGTGCCAGCAGTCCCCGGGACGCAACCACAGATACGCAGTATTTT.

This rearrangement joins TRBV24-1 to TRBJ1-5; D is uncertain. The CDR3 totals 17 residues. Germline V gene lookup returns CDR1 KGHDR and CDR2 SFDVKD. V was trimmed by 5 bases and J by 6 bases, leaving 22 bases between them. CDR3 nucleotides: TGTGCCACCAGTGCCCACCCGAATGCGGGCGGGCCTCAGCCCCAGCATTTT. Amino acid sequence: CATSAHPNAGGPQPQHF.

J is TRBJ2-1 and V is TRBV20-1; unclear D gene. Germline lookup yields CDR1 DFQATT and CDR2 SNEGSKA (reference sequence). The CDR3 spans 17 residues. V shed 0 bases and J shed 2 bases, with 17 bases lying between them. The DNA for the CDR3 is TGCAGTGCTAGAGATCCAGCCTATCCCAAACCCTACAATGAGCAGTTCTTC. Protein product: CSARDPAYPKPYNEQFF.

The rearrangement links TRBV6-5 to TRBJ2-3, with 10 bases identical to TRBD1. This CDR3 is 16 amino acids long. With V trimmed by 0 bases and J by 4 bases, 4 bases remained unmatched. The germline CDR1 and CDR2 sequences are MNHEY and SVGAGI. CDR3 DNA: TGTGCCAGCAGTTACTCCGGGACAGGGGTCTCAGATACGCAGTATTTT. The encoded protein is CASSYSGTGVSDTQYF.

The J gene is TRBJ1-2, the V gene TRBV7-6, with D possibly matching TRBD1 (5 bases). The CDR3 loop spans 15 amino acids. Germline V lookup: CDR1 SGHVS, CDR2 FNYEAQ. Trimming removed 1 base at V and 3 bases at J, with 12 bases between. The CDR3, as DNA: TGTGCCAGCAGCTTAGAAGTGGCAGGGCACTATGGCTACACCTTC. Protein sequence: CASSLEVAGHYGYTF.

The CDR3: CASSYSIAIAASGTGELFF. CDR3 in DNA: TGTGCCAGCAGTTACTCGATAGCAATAGCGGCCTCGGGGACCGGGGAGCTGTTTTTT. The chain uses TRBV6-2 or TRBV6-3 and TRBJ2-2; tentative D call: TRBD2 (6 bases). Trimming shortened V by 0 bases and J by 5 bases, and 22 bases separated the two germline ends. The CDR3 runs 19 residues. Germline CDR1 is MNHEY and CDR2 is SVGEGT.

In this sample, this clonotype turned up a few times. The chain combines TRBV20-1 with TRBJ2-7, with D hard to call. CDR3 length: 13 amino acids. Germline V CDR1 and CDR2: DFQATT, SNEGSKA (reference sequence). With 2 bases removed from V and 2 bases from J, the gap between germline ends came to 10 bases. CDR3 in DNA: TGCAGTGCTAGATCGGCAGGCCCCTACGAGCAGTACTTC. Translated: CSARSAGPYEQYF.

CDR3 DNA: TGTGCCAGCAGCTCGGGACAGGGGAGGGCTGAAAAACTGTTTTTT. Its translation is CASSSGQGRAEKLFF. The rearrangement links TRBV7-6 to TRBJ1-4; TRBD1 matches 10 bases. The CDR3 loop spans 15 amino acids. Germline V gene sequence: CDR1 SGHVS, CDR2 FNYEAQ. J was trimmed by 7 bases and V by 4 bases; bases with no gene match: 6.

Relative to its sample, this clonotype is medium-sized. V gene TRBV27 combines with J gene TRBJ1-6; D uncertain. V was cut by 4 bases and J by 5 bases, with 3 bases left in between. CDR3 length: 12 residues. Germline V gene lookup returns CDR1 MNHEY and CDR2 SMNVEV (reference sequence). For the CDR3, the DNA is TGTGCCAGCAGTTGGCATAATTCACCCCTCCACTTT. This codes for CASSWHNSPLHF.

As for this clonotype: One end of the junction does not line up with germline, which may come from a read error. The V gene is TRBV28, the J gene TRBJ1-4, with no clear D. The germline V gene encodes CDR1 MDHEN and CDR2 SYDVKM. The CDR3 has 11 residues. CDR3 DNA sequence: TGTGCCAGCAGTTTTCGTGAAGAACTGTTTTTT. Protein: CASSFREELFF.

CDR3: CASSHPGQGGYGYTF. In nucleotides, the CDR3 is TGCGCCAGCAGTCACCCTGGACAGGGAGGCTATGGCTACACCTTC. The genes are TRBV23-1 and TRBJ1-2; 8 nucleotides match TRBD1. TRBV23-1 has ORF status, its function being uncertain. This CDR3 is 15 amino acids long. The trim removed 3 bases at V and 4 bases at J, leaving 7 bases unmatched.

The rearrangement uses TRBV20-1 and TRBJ2-2; D might be TRBD2 (6 bases). Trimming pared 0 bases from V and 2 bases from J, leaving 10 bases between. CDR1 is DFQATT and CDR2 is SNEGSKA in the germline V gene (reference sequence). CDR3 length equals 15 residues. The CDR3 nucleotides are TGCAGTGCTAGAGAAGTAGCGGTAAACACCGGGGAGCTGTTTTTT. Amino acids: CSAREVAVNTGELFF.

This chain joins TRBV6-2 or TRBV6-3 and TRBJ2-2; 10 nucleotides match TRBD1. V gave up 5 bases and J gave up 9 bases; unmatched junction bases: 12. The CDR3 contains 16 residues. The germline gives CDR1 MNHEY, CDR2 SVGEGT. The CDR3 region is CASSSSRDRGLRELFF. DNA of the CDR3: TGTGCCAGCAGTAGCAGCCGGGACAGGGGATTGAGGGAGCTGTTTTTT.

This clonotype was seen a handful of times. The chain links TRBV6-5 to TRBJ2-7; D is possibly TRBD2 (6 bases). Trimming cost V 2 bases and J 3 bases, with 23 bases left between them. This CDR3 spans 18 amino acids. Germline V CDR1 and CDR2: MNHEY, SVGAGI. CDR3: CASSYQSPRGLNDYEQYF. The CDR3 DNA is TGTGCCAGCAGTTACCAGAGCCCCCGGGGACTCAATGACTACGAGCAGTACTTC.

The J gene is TRBJ1-2, the V gene TRBV6-5; D is uncertain. The CDR3 is made up of 16 amino acids. The V end was cut by 0 bases, the J end by 1 base, with 12 bases between. Germline-derived CDR1 and CDR2 are MNHEY and SVGAGI. The CDR3 reads CASSYSERGYNYGYTF. In nucleotides, the CDR3 is TGTGCCAGCAGTTACTCGGAGAGAGGGTATAACTATGGCTACACCTTC.

J is TRBJ1-5 and V is TRBV7-9, with TRBD1 as a possible D gene (5 bases). The CDR3 runs to 14 residues. The V and J ends lost 1 base and 13 bases respectively, with 17 bases between them. Germline values: CDR1 SEHNR, CDR2 FQNEAQ (reference sequence). The chain's CDR3 is CASSLGQGPRRQHF. The DNA of the CDR3 is TGTGCCAGCAGCTTAGGCCAGGGTCCAAGGCGTCAGCATTTT.

The genes are TRBV30 and TRBJ1-1; tentatively, D is TRBD1 (5 bases). The V gene lost 0 bases and the J gene lost 3 bases, with 11 bases spanning the gap. CDR1 is GTSNPN, CDR2 SVGIG, per germline (reference sequence). The CDR3 has 14 residues. CDR3 DNA: TGTGCCTGGAGTGTTTGGGGCGGCTACACTGAAGCTTTCTTT. Its protein is CAWSVWGGYTEAFF.